This T cell receptor beta chain was recovered during a study of T cells in Graves' hyperthyroidism and ophthalmopathy. Study context: Before any treatment, at initial diagnosis, peripheral blood was collected.

Worth noting for this clonotype: The antigen is undetermined.

The hyperthyroidism was newly diagnosed and had lasted under 2 months; the patients were aged 18 to 65. Before ophthalmopathy appeared, progressors gave blood at initial hyperthyroidism diagnosis. Regarding the study as a whole: Blood also held most thyroid clonotypes expanded beyond 0.001.

The V gene's germline CDR1 is MGHRA and CDR2 YSYEKL. This CDR3 spans 12 amino acids. V was pared by 4 bases and J by 3 bases, with 5 bases between. RNA transcripts provided the source from which TCR beta CDR3 regions were amplified. Primed by the HTBI set, a first-round RT-PCR was run on the TCR CDR3. MiXCR, run by TCRdb on the multiplex PCR reads, gives a single entry per CDR3 protein. Of around 290,000 distinct CDR3 sequences listed, about 14% are singletons. The source of this sequence is a woman aged 25 to 39 with Graves' hyperthyroidism that later progressed to Graves' ophthalmopathy. The sequenced sample consisted of blood. The chain carries TRBV4-1 and TRBJ2-3; unclear D gene. CDR3 DNA sequence: TGCGCCAGCAGCCGGGCGACAGATACGCAGTATTTT. Its translation: CASSRATDTQYF.